This TCR beta chain came from a study of Graves' ophthalmopathy and Graves' hyperthyroidism. Looking at the study overall: Upon initial diagnosis and before any treatment, peripheral blood was collected.

TCR beta CDR3 regions were amplified from RNA transcripts. HTBI primers were employed in first-round RT-PCR, then a second-round multiplex PCR followed. TCRdb itself ran the multiplex PCR reads through MiXCR, one entry per CDR3 protein. The sample includes hundreds of thousands of distinct CDR3 sequences, over 13% of them seen just once. Trimming removed 0 bases at V and 4 bases at J, with 13 bases between. Germline V lookup: CDR1 SGDLS, CDR2 YYNGEE. The length of the CDR3 is 15 residues. This clonotype occurred many times. The antigen is not known. Study-level points and caveats: For separating ophthalmopathy from stable hyperthyroidism, a 13-signature model gave 87.88% sensitivity and around 76% specificity. Blood also harbored most expanded thyroid clonotypes above 0.001 frequency.

Sequenced sample: blood. This chain joins TRBV9 and TRBJ1-2; D is possibly TRBD1 (5 bases). The TCR sequence derives from a woman under 40 with Graves' ophthalmopathy. CDR3 residues: CASSVGGRVTYGYTF. The CDR3 DNA is TGTGCCAGCAGCGTAGGAGGCAGGGTCACCTATGGCTACACCTTC.